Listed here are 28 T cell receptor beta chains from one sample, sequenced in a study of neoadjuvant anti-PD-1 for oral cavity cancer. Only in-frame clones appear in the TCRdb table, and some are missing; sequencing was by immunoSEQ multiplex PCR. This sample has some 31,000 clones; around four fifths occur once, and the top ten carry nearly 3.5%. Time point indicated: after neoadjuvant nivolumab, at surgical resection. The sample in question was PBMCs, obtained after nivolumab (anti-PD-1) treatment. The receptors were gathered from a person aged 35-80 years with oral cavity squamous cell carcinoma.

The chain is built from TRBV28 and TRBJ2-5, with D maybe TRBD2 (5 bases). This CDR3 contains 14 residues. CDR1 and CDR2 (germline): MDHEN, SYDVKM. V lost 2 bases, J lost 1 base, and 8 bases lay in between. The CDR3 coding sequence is TGTGCCAGCAGTTTACCCGGAGGCCAAGAGACCCAGTACTTC. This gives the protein CASSLPGGQETQYF.

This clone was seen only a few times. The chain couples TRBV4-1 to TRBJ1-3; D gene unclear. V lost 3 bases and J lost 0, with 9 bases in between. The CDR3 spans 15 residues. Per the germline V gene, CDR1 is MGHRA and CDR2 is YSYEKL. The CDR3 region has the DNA TGCGCCAGCAGCCAGCCTACGAGCTCTGGAAACACCATATATTTT. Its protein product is CASSQPTSSGNTIYF.

This chain's CDR3 is CAISESGVSTSGANVLTF. The CDR3 coding sequence is TGTGCCATCAGTGAGTCGGGGGTTTCTACTTCTGGGGCCAACGTCCTGACTTTC. The chain carries TRBV10-3 and TRBJ2-6, with D possibly being TRBD1 or TRBD2 (5 bases each). Per germline, CDR1 ENHRY and CDR2 SYGVKD. The CDR3 totals 18 residues. Trimming cost V 0 bases and J 1 base, with 13 bases left between them.

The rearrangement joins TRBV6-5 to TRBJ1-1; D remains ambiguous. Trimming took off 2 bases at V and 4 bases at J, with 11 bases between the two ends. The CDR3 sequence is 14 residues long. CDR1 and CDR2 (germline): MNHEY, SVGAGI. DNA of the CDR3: TGTGCCAGCAGTTACCTCGTCTCCGGCACTGAAGCTTTCTTT. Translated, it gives CASSYLVSGTEAFF.

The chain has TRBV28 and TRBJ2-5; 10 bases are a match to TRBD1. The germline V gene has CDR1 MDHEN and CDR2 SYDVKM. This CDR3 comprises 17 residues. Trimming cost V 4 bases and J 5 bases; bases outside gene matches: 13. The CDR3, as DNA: TGTGCCAGCAGTTCGGTTATGGGACAGGGGTTGCGGGAGACCCAGTACTTC. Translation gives CASSSVMGQGLRETQYF.

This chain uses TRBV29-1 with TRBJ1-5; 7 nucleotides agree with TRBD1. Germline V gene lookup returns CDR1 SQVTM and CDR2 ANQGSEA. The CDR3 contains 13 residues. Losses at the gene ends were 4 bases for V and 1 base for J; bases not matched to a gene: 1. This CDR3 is CSVGDRSNQPQHF. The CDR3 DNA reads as TGCAGCGTTGGGGACAGAAGCAATCAGCCCCAGCATTTT.

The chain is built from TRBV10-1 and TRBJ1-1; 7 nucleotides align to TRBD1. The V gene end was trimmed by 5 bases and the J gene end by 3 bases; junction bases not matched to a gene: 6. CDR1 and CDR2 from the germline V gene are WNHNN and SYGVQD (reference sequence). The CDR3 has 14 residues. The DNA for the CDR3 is TGCGCCAGCAGTTTAGGGGGCTCGCACACTGAAGCTTTCTTT. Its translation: CASSLGGSHTEAFF.

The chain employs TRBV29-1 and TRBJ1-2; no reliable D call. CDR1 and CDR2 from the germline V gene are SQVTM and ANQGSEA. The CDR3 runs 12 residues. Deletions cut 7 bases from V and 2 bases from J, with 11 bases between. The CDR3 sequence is CSADVGNYGYTF. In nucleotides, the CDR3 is TGCAGCGCTGACGTGGGAAACTATGGCTACACCTTC.

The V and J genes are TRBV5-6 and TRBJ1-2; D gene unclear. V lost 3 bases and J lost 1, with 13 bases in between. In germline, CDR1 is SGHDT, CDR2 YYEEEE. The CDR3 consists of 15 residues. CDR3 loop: CASSSPGGFNYGYTF. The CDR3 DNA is TGTGCCAGCAGCTCCCCGGGAGGGTTTAACTATGGCTACACCTTC.

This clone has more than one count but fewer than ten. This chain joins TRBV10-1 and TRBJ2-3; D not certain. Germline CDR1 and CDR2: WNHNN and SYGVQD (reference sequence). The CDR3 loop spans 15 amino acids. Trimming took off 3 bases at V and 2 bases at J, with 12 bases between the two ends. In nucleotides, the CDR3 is TGCGCCAGCAGTGATATCGGCACCCCCACAGATACGCAGTATTTT. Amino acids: CASSDIGTPTDTQYF.

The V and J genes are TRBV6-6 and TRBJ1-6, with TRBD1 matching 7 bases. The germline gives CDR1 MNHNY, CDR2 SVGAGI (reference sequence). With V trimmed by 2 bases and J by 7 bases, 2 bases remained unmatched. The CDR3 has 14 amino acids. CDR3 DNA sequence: TGTGCCAGCAGTTACGGACAGGAGAATTCACCCCTCCACTTT. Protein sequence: CASSYGQENSPLHF.

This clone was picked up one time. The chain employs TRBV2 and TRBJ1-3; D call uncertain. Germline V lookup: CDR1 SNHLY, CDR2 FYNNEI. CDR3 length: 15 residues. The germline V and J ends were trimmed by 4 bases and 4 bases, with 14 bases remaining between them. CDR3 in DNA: TGTGCCAGCAGTGTACCATCGCAGGCGGGAAACACCATATATTTT. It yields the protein CASSVPSQAGNTIYF.

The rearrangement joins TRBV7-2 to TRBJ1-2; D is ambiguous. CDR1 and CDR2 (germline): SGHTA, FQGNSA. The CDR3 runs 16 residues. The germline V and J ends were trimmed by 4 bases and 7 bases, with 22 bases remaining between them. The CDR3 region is CASSSDGAKGSGGYTF. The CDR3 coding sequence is TGTGCCAGCAGCTCAGACGGTGCCAAAGGATCGGGTGGCTACACCTTC.

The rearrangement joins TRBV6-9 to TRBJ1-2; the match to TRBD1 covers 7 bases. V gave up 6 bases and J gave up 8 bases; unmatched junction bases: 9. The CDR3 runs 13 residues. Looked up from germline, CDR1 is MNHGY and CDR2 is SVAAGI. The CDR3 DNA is TGTGCCAGCAGGTTGACAGGGTCCGGCGGCTACACCTTC. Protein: CASRLTGSGGYTF.

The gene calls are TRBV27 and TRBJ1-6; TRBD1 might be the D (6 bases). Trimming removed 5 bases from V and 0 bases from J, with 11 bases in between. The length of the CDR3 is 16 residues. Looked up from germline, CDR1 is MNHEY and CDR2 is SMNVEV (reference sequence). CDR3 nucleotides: TGTGCCAGCAGTGCCACAGGGAGCTCCTATAATTCACCCCTCCACTTT. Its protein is CASSATGSSYNSPLHF.

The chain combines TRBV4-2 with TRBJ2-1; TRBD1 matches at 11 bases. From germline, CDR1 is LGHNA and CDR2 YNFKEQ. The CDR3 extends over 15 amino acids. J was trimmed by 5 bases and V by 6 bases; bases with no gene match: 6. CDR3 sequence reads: CASRAGTGGNNEQFF. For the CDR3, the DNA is TGTGCCAGCAGAGCCGGGACAGGGGGAAACAATGAGCAGTTCTTC.

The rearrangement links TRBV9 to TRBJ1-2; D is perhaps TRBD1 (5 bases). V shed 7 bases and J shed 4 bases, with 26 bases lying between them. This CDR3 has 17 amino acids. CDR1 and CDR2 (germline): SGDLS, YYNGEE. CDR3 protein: CASYGEGPSGRSYGYTF. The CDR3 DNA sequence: TGTGCCAGCTACGGGGAGGGACCTTCCGGAAGATCCTATGGCTACACCTTC.

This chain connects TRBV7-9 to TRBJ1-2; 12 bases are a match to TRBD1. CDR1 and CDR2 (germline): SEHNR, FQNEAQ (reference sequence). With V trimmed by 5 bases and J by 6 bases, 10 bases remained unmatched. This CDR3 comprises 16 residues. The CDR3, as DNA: TGTGCCAGCAGCCTAGACCCGGGACAGGGGGCGCATGGCTACACCTTC. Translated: CASSLDPGQGAHGYTF.

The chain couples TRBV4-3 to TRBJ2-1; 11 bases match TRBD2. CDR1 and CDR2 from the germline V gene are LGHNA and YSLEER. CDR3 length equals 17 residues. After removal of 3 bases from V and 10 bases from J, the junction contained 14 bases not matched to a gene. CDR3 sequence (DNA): TGCGCCAGCAGCCACCACCCCGGGACTAGCGGCCAAGGGGAGCAGTTCTTC. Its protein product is CASSHHPGTSGQGEQFF.

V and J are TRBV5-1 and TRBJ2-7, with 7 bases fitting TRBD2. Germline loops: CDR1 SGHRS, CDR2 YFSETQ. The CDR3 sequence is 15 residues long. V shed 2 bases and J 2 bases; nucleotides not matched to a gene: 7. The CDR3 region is CASSLGGGDTYEQYF. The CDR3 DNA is TGCGCCAGCAGCTTAGGCGGGGGTGATACCTACGAGCAGTACTTC.

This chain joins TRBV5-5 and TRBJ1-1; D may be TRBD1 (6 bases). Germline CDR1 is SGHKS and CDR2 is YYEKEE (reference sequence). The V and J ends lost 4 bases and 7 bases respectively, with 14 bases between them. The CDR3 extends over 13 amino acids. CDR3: CASSPGIRGEAFF. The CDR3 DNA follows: TGTGCCAGCAGCCCAGGGATCAGGGGTGAAGCTTTCTTT.

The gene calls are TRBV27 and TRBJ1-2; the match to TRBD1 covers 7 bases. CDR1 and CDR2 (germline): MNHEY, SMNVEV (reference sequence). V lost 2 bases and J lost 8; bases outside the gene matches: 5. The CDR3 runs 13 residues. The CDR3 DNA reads TGTGCCAGCAGTTTAGGGAGGGGGCAAGGCTACACCTTC. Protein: CASSLGRGQGYTF.

CDR3 coding DNA: TGTGCCAGCAGTGGAGGGAACCTCTACAATGAGCAGTTCTTC. Residues: CASSGGNLYNEQFF. The V call is TRBV25-1, the J call TRBJ2-1; maybe TRBD2 (5 bases). The CDR3 has 14 residues. Trimming removed 4 bases from V and 3 bases from J, with 10 bases in between. CDR1 is MGHDK, CDR2 SYGVNS, per germline.

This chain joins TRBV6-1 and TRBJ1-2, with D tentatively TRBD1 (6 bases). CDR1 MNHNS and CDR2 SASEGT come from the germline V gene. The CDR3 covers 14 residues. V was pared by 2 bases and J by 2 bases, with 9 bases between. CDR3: CASSESQGNYGYTF. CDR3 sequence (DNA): TGTGCCAGCAGTGAAAGCCAGGGGAACTATGGCTACACCTTC.

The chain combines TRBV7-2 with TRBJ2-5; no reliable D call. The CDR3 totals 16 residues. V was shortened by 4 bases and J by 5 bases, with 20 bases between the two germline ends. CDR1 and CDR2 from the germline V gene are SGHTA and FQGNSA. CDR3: CASSSVESTGEETQYF. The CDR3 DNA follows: TGTGCCAGCAGCTCCGTGGAGAGCACCGGTGAGGAGACCCAGTACTTC.

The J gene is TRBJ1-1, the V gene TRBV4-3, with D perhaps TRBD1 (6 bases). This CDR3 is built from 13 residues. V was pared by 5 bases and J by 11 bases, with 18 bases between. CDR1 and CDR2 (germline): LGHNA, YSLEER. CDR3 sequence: CASSSQEGDYAFF. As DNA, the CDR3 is TGCGCCAGCAGCTCCCAAGAGGGGGATTATGCTTTCTTT.

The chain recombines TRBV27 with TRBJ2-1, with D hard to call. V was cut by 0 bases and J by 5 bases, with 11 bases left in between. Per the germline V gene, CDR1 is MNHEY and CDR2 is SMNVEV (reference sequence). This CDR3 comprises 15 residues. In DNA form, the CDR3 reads TGTGCCAGCAGTTTATCATTCAGTTCCCACAATGAGCAGTTCTTC. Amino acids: CASSLSFSSHNEQFF.

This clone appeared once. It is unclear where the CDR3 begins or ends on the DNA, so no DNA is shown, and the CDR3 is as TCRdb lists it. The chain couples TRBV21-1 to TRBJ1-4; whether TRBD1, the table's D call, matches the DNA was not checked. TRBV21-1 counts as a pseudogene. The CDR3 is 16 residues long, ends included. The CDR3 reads CASSKFFGQGSRKLFF.